This TCR beta chain was identified during a study of OX40 agonist ivuxolimab in advanced cancers. Overall study: The study treated patients with ivuxolimab, an agonistic anti-OX40 (CD134) antibody. Dose-escalation subjects each had hepatocellular carcinoma, melanoma, renal cell or head and neck cancer.

Overall study results and limits: Certain nonresponders likewise exhibited a low normalized T-cell clonal expansion. The study observed clonal expansion of CD4+ and CD8+ blood T cells by week 6 at 0.1 to 3.0 mg/kg.

V was cut by 2 bases and J by 7 bases, with 12 bases left in between. This CDR3 has 15 amino acids. CDR1 is MNHEY, CDR2 SMNVEV, per germline (reference sequence). For this clone: The target antigen is unknown.

Profiled with immunoSEQ multiplex PCR; TCRdb holds only in-frame clones, not every one. The repertoire holds about 49,000 clones, with 85% as singletons. The sequence derives from an adult with an advanced solid tumor such as melanoma, head and neck, liver or kidney cancer. The chain combines TRBV27 with TRBJ1-6; D may be TRBD1 (6 bases). Specimen: CD4+ or CD8+ T cells sorted from blood, collected in a trial of the OX40 agonist ivuxolimab. The CDR3 coding sequence is TGTGCCAGCAGTTTAAGCCCGGGGACAAATTCACCCCTCCACTTT. This translates into CASSLSPGTNSPLHF.